This is a list of T cell receptor beta chains from one sample in a study of T cell changes during pregnancy in multiple sclerosis. The table came from immunoSEQ multiplex PCR; TCRdb's copy has only in-frame clones and leaves some out. This sample has tens of thousands of clones, with over 70% found just once. Sequenced material: peripheral blood, taken in the first trimester of pregnancy. The receptors here all came from a female donor in good health, enrolled as a control in a pregnancy study. The conserved cysteine and the conserved F or W are not part of the CDR3 here.

cdr3_length,v_call,j_call,cdr3_aa
12,TRBV9,TRBJ2-7,ASSTRDRGREQY
13,TRBV30,TRBJ1-1,AWILRGREKTEAF
15,TRBV7-6,TRBJ2-7,ASSLYASGGPRNEQY
13,TRBV30,TRBJ1-6,AWMAGGQYNSPLH
16,TRBV7-9,TRBJ2-7,ASSLPYGGLAVGNEQY
11,TRBV28,TRBJ2-5,ASNTGGEETQY
19,TRBV28,TRBJ2-3,ASSPGLAGVELPLPGDTQY
15,TRBV7-2,TRBJ2-3,ASSLGVSGSPGDTQY
13,TRBV28,TRBJ2-3,ASSPGQGSTDTQY
14,TRBV15,TRBJ1-5,ATSRDTGGMIQPQH
14,TRBV28,TRBJ2-7,ASSYNVGQGNYEQY
13,TRBV30,TRBJ2-5,AWSPGQGIQETQY
12,TRBV5-6,TRBJ1-2,ASSLLGQSSGYT
13,TRBV7-2,TRBJ2-4,ASSLGSGRGNIQY
11,TRBV5-1,TRBJ2-7,ASSPGQPYEQY